The sequence of this T cell receptor beta chain was determined in a study of blood T cell repertoires in COVID-19. Study in general: COVID-19 samples collected from the United States, Italy and Spain covered acute and convalescent phases. The analysed material was cDNA or gDNA that came from T cells, B-cell-depleted T cells, or PBMCs.

Authors' data handling: Scientists estimated how many nucleated cells there were by amplifying reference gene primers. The repertoire was sequenced with immunoSEQ multiplex PCR; TCRdb's copy has only in-frame clones and lacks some. That table supplies the V and J calls and clone size; D and trimming were determined from the DNA. Altogether fewer than 70,000 clones are present, 84% being singletons, with the ten largest covering 7.5% to 10%. With 4 bases removed from V and 5 bases from J, the gap between germline ends came to 8 bases. CDR3 length: 13 residues. From germline, CDR1 is SGHTA and CDR2 FQGNSA.

The chain recombines TRBV7-2 with TRBJ2-2; D possibly corresponds to TRBD2 (6 bases). The specimen sequenced was peripheral blood. The sequence was obtained from a man in his fifties or sixties with active COVID-19. CDR3 sequence: CASSSGGTGELFF. The CDR3 nucleotides read TGTGCCAGCAGCTCCGGAGGGACCGGGGAGCTGTTTTTT.